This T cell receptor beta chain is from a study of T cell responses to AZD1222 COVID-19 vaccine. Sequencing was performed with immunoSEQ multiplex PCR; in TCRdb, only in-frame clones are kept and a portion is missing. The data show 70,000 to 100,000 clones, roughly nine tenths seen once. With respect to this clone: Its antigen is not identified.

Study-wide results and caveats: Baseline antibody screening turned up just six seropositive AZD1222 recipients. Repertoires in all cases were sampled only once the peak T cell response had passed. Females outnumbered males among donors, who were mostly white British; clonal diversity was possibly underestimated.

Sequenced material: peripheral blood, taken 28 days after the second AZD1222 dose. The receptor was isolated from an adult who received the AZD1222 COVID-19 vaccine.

CDR3 DNA sequence: TGCGCCAGCAGGGAGGGCCCCCCCACAGATACGCAGTATTTT. Protein: CASREGPPTDTQYF. V and J are TRBV5-1 and TRBJ2-3, with D tentatively TRBD2 (6 bases). The CDR3 extends over 14 amino acids. The V end lost 5 bases, the J end lost 2 bases, and 12 bases lay between the germline ends. The germline V gene encodes CDR1 SGHRS and CDR2 YFSETQ.